This T cell receptor (beta chain) was observed in a study of blood T cells in healthy people across ages. Study results and caveats: From one million sequenced T cells, diversity estimates were lower bounds.

CDR1 and CDR2 from the germline V gene are MNHEY and SVGEGT. With 7 bases removed from V and 6 bases from J, the gap between germline ends came to 19 bases. The CDR3 length is 15 residues. This clonotype was found a few times. Its antigen is unidentified. Through a sample-barcoded 5' primer and a J-beta primer mix, a second PCR was run for about 6 to 11 cycles. A template-switch adaptor that had 12 random nucleotides put a tag on each cDNA molecule. From each sample, at least 2.5 million paired-end reads containing CDR3 were obtained. TCRdb redid the calling of the 5' RACE reads with MiXCR, one entry per CDR3 protein. This table holds around 1.1 million distinct CDR3 sequences, under 40% found once. Total RNA, at least 6 micrograms per sample, was extracted from PBMCs.

The sample consisted of blood. The chain recombines TRBV6-2 or TRBV6-3 with TRBJ1-5; D perhaps matches TRBD1 (5 bases). This clonotype was obtained from a young man in good health. In DNA, the CDR3 is TGTGCCAGCACAAAAAGGGGAGTTAGGTCTCAGCCCCAGCATTTT. It specifies CASTKRGVRSQPQHF.